Below are 26 T cell receptor beta chains sequenced from a single sample in a study of cytomegalovirus exposure and HLA in healthy donors. The PCR made use of 60 Vbeta and 13 Jbeta primers. The data were produced by immunoSEQ multiplex PCR, yet TCRdb's version contains in-frame clones alone and is incomplete. Of approximately 140,000 clones listed, around two thirds are singletons. The sequencing input was PBMCs. The receptors originated from a male donor in good health and CMV-seronegative.

This clone occurred a few times. The gene calls are TRBV29-1 and TRBJ2-6; D perhaps matches TRBD2 (5 bases). There are 14 residues in the CDR3. Germline-derived CDR1 and CDR2 are SQVTM and ANQGSEA. V shed 6 bases and J shed 0 bases, with 9 bases lying between them. In nucleotides, the CDR3 is TGCAGCGTCAGGACTGTCTCTGGGGCCAACGTCCTGACTTTC. Protein sequence: CSVRTVSGANVLTF.

This clone has only a few counts. V usage is TRBV7-2 and J usage is TRBJ2-7, with no clear D. This CDR3 is 12 amino acids long. The V and J ends lost 5 bases and 4 bases respectively, with 9 bases between them. Germline V CDR1 and CDR2: SGHTA, FQGNSA. The DNA of the CDR3 is TGTGCCAGCAGCCCCTATTTTTACGAGCAGTACTTC. Translation gives CASSPYFYEQYF.

This clone was observed a handful of times. The rearrangement joins TRBV7-8 to TRBJ1-4; tentatively, D is TRBD1 (6 bases). Germline lookup yields CDR1 SGHVS and CDR2 FQNEAQ. Trimming stripped 1 base from V and 7 bases from J, with 10 bases between. The CDR3 covers 14 residues. As DNA, the CDR3 is TGTGCCAGCAGCTTAGGCGGACAGAGTGAAAAACTGTTTTTT. This gives the protein CASSLGGQSEKLFF.

On this clone itself: The junction departs from germline at one end; a sequencing error may be responsible. This chain connects TRBV9 to TRBJ1-3, with no clear D. Germline CDR1 SGDLS, CDR2 YYNGEE. This CDR3 region has 14 residues. CDR3 amino acids: CVSSVGDTGNTIYF. The CDR3 region has the DNA TGTGTCAGCAGCGTCGGGGATACTGGAAACACCATATATTTT.

V and J are TRBV7-6 and TRBJ1-6; perhaps TRBD1 as D (5 bases). Trimming shortened V by 5 bases and J by 0 bases, and 8 bases separated the two germline ends. Germline V CDR1 and CDR2: SGHVS, FNYEAQ. This CDR3 is 15 amino acids long. Here the CDR3 DNA reads TGTGCCAGCAGCAACAGGAACTCCTATAATTCACCCCTCCACTTT. Translating it yields CASSNRNSYNSPLHF.

The gene calls are TRBV28 and TRBJ1-5; a weak D match, TRBD1 (6 bases). CDR3 length: 14 residues. Trimming pared 7 bases from V and 6 bases from J, leaving 16 bases between. Germline-derived CDR1 and CDR2 are MDHEN and SYDVKM. CDR3: CASTTGQYRQPQHF. The CDR3 DNA reads TGTGCCAGCACCACAGGACAGTACCGTCAGCCCCAGCATTTT.

This chain connects TRBV19 to TRBJ1-2, with D tentatively TRBD1 (6 bases). The germline gives CDR1 LNHDA, CDR2 SQIVND (reference sequence). V lost 4 bases, J lost 4 bases, and 10 bases lay in between. The CDR3 totals 13 residues. CDR3 region: CASSNGQPYGYTF. DNA for the CDR3: TGTGCCAGTAGTAATGGACAGCCCTATGGCTACACCTTC.

V usage is TRBV6-6 and J usage is TRBJ1-5, with D tentatively TRBD1 (6 bases). Deletions cut 8 bases from V and 0 bases from J, with 17 bases between. The CDR3 sequence is 16 residues long. Germline V lookup: CDR1 MNHNY, CDR2 SVGAGI (reference sequence). Here the CDR3 DNA reads TGTGCCAGCGTTTGGGGGGGCCCTGGTAGCAATCAGCCCCAGCATTTT. Translation gives CASVWGGPGSNQPQHF.

This clone was found a few times. The genes are TRBV5-6 and TRBJ1-6; no clear D gene. CDR1 and CDR2 from the germline V gene are SGHDT and YYEEEE. Deletions cut 5 bases from V and 0 bases from J, with 6 bases between. The CDR3 length is 14 residues. The CDR3 loop reads CASSVYSYNSPLHF. CDR3 in DNA: TGTGCCAGCAGTGTCTACTCCTATAATTCACCCCTCCACTTT.

The chain has TRBV9 and TRBJ2-5; D remains ambiguous. The V gene lost 4 bases and the J gene lost 1 base, with 11 bases spanning the gap. The CDR3 totals 14 residues. CDR1 is SGDLS, CDR2 YYNGEE, per germline. Here the CDR3 reads CASSPSGTQETQYF. The CDR3 DNA is TGTGCCAGCAGCCCCTCGGGTACCCAAGAGACCCAGTACTTC.

This clone came up a few times. This chain joins TRBV5-4 and TRBJ2-5; 13 bases agree with TRBD2. The CDR3 consists of 14 residues. After removal of 7 bases from V and 0 bases from J, the junction contained 0 bases not matched to a gene. Germline V lookup: CDR1 SGHNT, CDR2 YYREEE (reference sequence). The CDR3 reads CASGLAGDQETQYF. The CDR3 DNA is TGTGCCAGCGGACTAGCGGGGGACCAAGAGACCCAGTACTTC.

This clone was detected a few times. This rearrangement joins TRBV5-4 to TRBJ1-6; TRBD1 matches 7 bases. The CDR3 is made up of 12 amino acids. Trimming took 1 base from V and 11 from J; bases not matched to a gene: 0. Germline V gene lookup returns CDR1 SGHNT and CDR2 YYREEE (reference sequence). The DNA for the CDR3 is TGTGCCAGCAGCTTGAGGGGGCCACCCCTCCACTTT. The encoded protein is CASSLRGPPLHF.

This chain links TRBV19 with TRBJ2-5, with 11 nucleotides matching TRBD1. This CDR3 spans 15 amino acids. V gave up 5 bases and J gave up 2 bases; unmatched junction bases: 4. Germline-derived CDR1 and CDR2 are LNHDA and SQIVND (reference sequence). The CDR3: CASSRDRGTQETQYF. The CDR3 nucleotides are TGTGCCAGTAGTCGGGACAGGGGGACTCAAGAGACCCAGTACTTC.

V is TRBV9 and J is TRBJ1-2; 7 nucleotides align to TRBD1. The germline CDR1 and CDR2 sequences are SGDLS and YYNGEE. V lost 3 bases, J lost 3 bases, and 8 bases stayed unmatched. The CDR3 extends over 15 amino acids. The CDR3 region has the DNA TGTGCCAGCAGCGCTAAGACGACAGGGTACTATGGCTACACCTTC. Translation gives CASSAKTTGYYGYTF.

The J gene is TRBJ2-1, the V gene TRBV7-9; a weak D match, TRBD2 (6 bases). CDR3 length: 13 amino acids. The V and J ends lost 7 bases and 4 bases respectively, with 11 bases between them. The V gene's germline CDR1 is SEHNR and CDR2 FQNEAQ (reference sequence). DNA for the CDR3: TGTGCCAGCACTCCAGGGACTTACAATGAGCAGTTCTTC. Translation: CASTPGTYNEQFF.

The genes are TRBV5-8 and TRBJ1-4; 7 bases are shared with TRBD1. CDR3 length: 18 residues. The ends lost 4 bases at V and 5 bases at J; junction bases unmatched: 17. Germline-derived CDR1 and CDR2 are SGHTS and YDEGEE. CDR3 sequence reads: CASSRLQGKAGANEKLFF. CDR3 DNA: TGTGCCAGCAGCCGACTACAGGGGAAAGCCGGAGCGAATGAAAAACTGTTTTTT.

The gene calls are TRBV29-1 and TRBJ2-2, with 7 bases lining up with TRBD1. From germline, CDR1 is SQVTM and CDR2 ANQGSEA. The CDR3 length is 14 residues. Unmatched junction bases numbered 10, after V lost 8 bases and J lost 4 bases. The CDR3 loop is CSTADRETTGELFF. Written as DNA, the CDR3 is TGCAGCACCGCCGACAGGGAGACCACCGGGGAGCTGTTTTTT.

This chain links TRBV29-1 with TRBJ2-5; 11 positions agree with TRBD2. V shed 0 bases, J shed 9 bases, and the junction held 15 bases outside the gene matches. In germline, CDR1 is SQVTM, CDR2 ANQGSEA. The CDR3 length is 17 residues. The CDR3 region has the DNA TGCAGCGTTGAAGACCCTACTAGCGGGGGTATTCGGGAGGCCCAGTACTTC. Its translation: CSVEDPTSGGIREAQYF.

The CDR3 here is CASTPHTLAKNIQYF. Here the CDR3 DNA reads TGTGCCAGCACCCCCCATACTTTAGCCAAAAACATTCAGTACTTC. The J gene is TRBJ2-4, the V gene TRBV27; D ambiguous. CDR1 is MNHEY, CDR2 SMNVEV, per germline (reference sequence). V was cut by 7 bases and J by 0 bases, with 13 bases left in between. The CDR3 sequence is 15 residues long.

This chain links TRBV5-8 with TRBJ1-3; D is undetermined. The CDR3 length is 14 residues. The germline gives CDR1 SGHTS, CDR2 YDEGEE. Trimming pared 1 base from V and 0 bases from J, leaving 5 bases between. CDR3 sequence (DNA): TGTGCCAGCAGCTTGATATACTCTGGAAACACCATATATTTT. Translation gives CASSLIYSGNTIYF.

The chain joins TRBV7-3 to TRBJ1-6; no definite D call. CDR1 SGHTA and CDR2 FQGTGA come from the germline V gene. V lost 5 bases, J lost 6 bases, and 11 bases lay in between. The CDR3 consists of 14 residues. CDR3 sequence: CASSATGANSPLHF. The CDR3 DNA reads TGTGCCAGCAGCGCGACGGGAGCTAATTCACCCCTCCACTTT.

CDR3 residues: CASRNGGGGYTF. In DNA, the CDR3 is TGTGCCTCCCGTAATGGGGGGGGTGGCTACACCTTC. The rearrangement links TRBV30 to TRBJ1-2; D is perhaps TRBD1 (5 bases). Germline lookup yields CDR1 GTSNPN and CDR2 SVGIG (reference sequence). The V end lost 7 bases, the J end lost 7 bases, and 16 bases lay between the germline ends. The CDR3 length is 12 residues.

The rearrangement joins TRBV10-2 to TRBJ1-3; D not certain. V was pared by 6 bases and J by 0 bases, with 3 bases between. The CDR3 runs 12 residues. Germline lookup yields CDR1 WSHSY and CDR2 SAAADI. The CDR3 spells CASSLSGNTIYF. The CDR3 DNA follows: TGCGCCAGCAGCCTCTCTGGAAACACCATATATTTT.

The rearrangement joins TRBV29-1 to TRBJ2-5, with a tentative D call TRBD1 (5 bases). The J call is in doubt because the DNA end fits TRBJ2-7 better. The CDR3 sequence is 14 residues long. In germline, CDR1 is SQVTM, CDR2 ANQGSEA. CDR3 coding DNA: TGCAGCGTTGAAGTGGCAGGGCTAGGTTACGAGCAGTACTTC. It codes for CSVEVAGLGYEQYF.

The rearrangement links TRBV9 to TRBJ1-2; 8 bases map to TRBD1. The ends lost 3 bases at V and 5 bases at J; junction bases unmatched: 9. The CDR3 loop spans 15 amino acids. Per germline, CDR1 SGDLS and CDR2 YYNGEE. Here the CDR3 reads CASSETDRGRYGYTF. In nucleotides, the CDR3 is TGTGCCAGCAGCGAGACAGACAGGGGTAGATATGGCTACACCTTC.

The CDR3 loop reads CASSRDRDFDGYGYTF. The CDR3 nucleotides read TGTGCCAGCAGCCGGGACAGGGATTTTGATGGCTATGGCTACACCTTC. The chain combines TRBV7-8 with TRBJ1-2; 9 bases match TRBD1. CDR1 and CDR2 from the germline V gene are SGHVS and FQNEAQ. CDR3 length: 16 residues. The V segment lost 5 bases and the J segment 4 bases; nucleotides outside the gene matches: 11.